This TCR beta chain was documented in a study of OX40 agonist ivuxolimab in advanced cancers. Germline values: CDR1 SGHRS, CDR2 YFSETQ. The CDR3 spans 13 residues. The germline V and J ends were trimmed by 4 bases and 3 bases, with 10 bases remaining between them. Clones were read by immunoSEQ multiplex PCR, and TCRdb kept only the in-frame ones, dropping some. The sample comprises approximately 100,000 clones, around 90% of which are singletons, and 0.7% to 0.9% rests with the top ten. The sequence came from an adult with an advanced solid tumor such as melanoma, head and neck, liver or kidney cancer. V is TRBV5-1 and J is TRBJ1-2; weak D call: TRBD1 (5 bases). Sequenced material: CD4+ or CD8+ T cells sorted from blood, taken in a trial of the OX40 agonist ivuxolimab. This chain's CDR3 is CASSHGTDYGYTF. In nucleotides, the CDR3 is TGCGCCAGCAGCCACGGGACGGACTATGGCTACACCTTC.